Listed below are T cell receptor beta chains from one sample, sequenced in a study of molecular identifiers for immune sequencing clone quantification. Each CDR3 protein is one row after TCRdb ran MiXCR on the PCR reads. Of about 640,000 distinct CDR3 sequences listed, about 20% are singletons. Sequencing input: naive CD8+ T cells from blood, with Jurkat cell RNA spiked in. All receptors derive from a human donor in good health. Some libraries in this study had Jurkat cell RNA spiked in. Each CDR3 is given with its conserved first and last residue.

CDR3 protein,V gene,J gene
CASSYRTGSAGELFF,TRBV6-2/TRBV6-3,TRBJ2-2
CASSPLQRFSGANVLTF,TRBV27,TRBJ2-6
CASSQDRTSGRYEQFF,TRBV4-3,TRBJ2-1
CASSLTGQSLRDEQFF,TRBV7-6,TRBJ2-1
CASSGAGTGTGTIYF,TRBV5-6,TRBJ1-3
CSARRLAGCYEQYF,TRBV29-1,TRBJ2-7
CASSGDKHYEQYF,TRBV6-5,TRBJ2-7
CAGSVQGAPYEQYF,TRBV19,TRBJ2-7
CARQADTSYEQYF,TRBV2,TRBJ2-7
CASSLGGTEASF,TRBV28,TRBJ1-1
CASGDWRNEQFF,TRBV12-3/TRBV12-4,TRBJ2-1
CASSYSGLAGIHGAAYF,TRBV6-5,TRBJ2-3
CAWGHWRNQPQHF,TRBV30,TRBJ1-5
CASSLVLGLAGHGSTDTQYF,TRBV11-1,TRBJ2-3
CASSSFTGPGNTIYF,TRBV6-5,TRBJ1-3
CASSSGGANYEQFF,TRBV27,TRBJ2-1
CASSSGQDFNYEQYF,TRBV5-1,TRBJ2-7
CSASRRGGQQPQHF,TRBV20-1,TRBJ1-5
CASSFGQGLNTEAFF,TRBV27,TRBJ1-1
CASSERLTGGWGTEAFF,TRBV2,TRBJ1-1
CASSIRQGASYEQYF,TRBV13,TRBJ2-7